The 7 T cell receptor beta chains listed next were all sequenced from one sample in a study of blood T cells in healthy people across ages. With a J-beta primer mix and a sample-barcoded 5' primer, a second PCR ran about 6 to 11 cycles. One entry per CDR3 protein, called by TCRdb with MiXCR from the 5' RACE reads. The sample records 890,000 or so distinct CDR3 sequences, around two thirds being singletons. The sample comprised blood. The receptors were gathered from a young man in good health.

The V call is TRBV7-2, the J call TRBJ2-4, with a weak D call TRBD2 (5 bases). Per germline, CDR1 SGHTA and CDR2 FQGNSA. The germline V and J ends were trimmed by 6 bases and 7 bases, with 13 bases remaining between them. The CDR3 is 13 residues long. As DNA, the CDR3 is TGTGCCAGCAGTCTCGGGATGTCTAACATTCAGTACTTC. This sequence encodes CASSLGMSNIQYF.

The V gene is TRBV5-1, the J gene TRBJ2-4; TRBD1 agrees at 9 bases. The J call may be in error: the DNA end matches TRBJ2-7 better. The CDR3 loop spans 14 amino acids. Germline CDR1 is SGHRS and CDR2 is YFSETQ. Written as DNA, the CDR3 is TGCGCCAGCAGCCCCGACAGGGGGTTCAACGAGCAGTACTTC. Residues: CASSPDRGFNEQYF.

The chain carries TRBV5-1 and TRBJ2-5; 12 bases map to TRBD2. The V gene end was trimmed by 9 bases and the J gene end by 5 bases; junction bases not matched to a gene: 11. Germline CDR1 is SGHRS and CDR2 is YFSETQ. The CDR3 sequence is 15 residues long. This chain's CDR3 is CATQTSGGLGETQYF. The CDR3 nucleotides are TGCGCCACCCAAACTAGCGGGGGGCTGGGGGAGACCCAGTACTTC.

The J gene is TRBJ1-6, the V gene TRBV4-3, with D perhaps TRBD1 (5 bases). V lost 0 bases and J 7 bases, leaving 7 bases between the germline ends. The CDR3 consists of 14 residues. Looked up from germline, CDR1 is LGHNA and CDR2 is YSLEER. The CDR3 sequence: CASSQEGANSPLHF. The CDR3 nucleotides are TGCGCCAGCAGCCAAGAAGGGGCGAATTCACCCCTCCACTTT.

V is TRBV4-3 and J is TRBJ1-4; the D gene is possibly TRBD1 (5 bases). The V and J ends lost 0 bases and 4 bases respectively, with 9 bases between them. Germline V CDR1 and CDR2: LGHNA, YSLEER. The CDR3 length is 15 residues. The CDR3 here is CASSQDAGFNEKLFF. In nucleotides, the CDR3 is TGCGCCAGCAGCCAAGATGCAGGGTTTAATGAAAAACTGTTTTTT.

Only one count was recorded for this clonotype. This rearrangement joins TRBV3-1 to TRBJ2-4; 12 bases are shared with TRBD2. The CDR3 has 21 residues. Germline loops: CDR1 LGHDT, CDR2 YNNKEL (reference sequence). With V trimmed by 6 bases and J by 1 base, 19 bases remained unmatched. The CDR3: CASSPASVASGGASAKNIQYF. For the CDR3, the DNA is TGTGCCAGCAGTCCCGCATCGGTGGCTAGCGGGGGGGCCTCGGCCAAAAACATTCAGTACTTC.

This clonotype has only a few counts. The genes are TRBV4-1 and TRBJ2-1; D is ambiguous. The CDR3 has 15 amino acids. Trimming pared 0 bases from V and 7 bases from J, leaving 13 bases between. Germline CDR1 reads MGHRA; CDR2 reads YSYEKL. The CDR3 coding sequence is TGCGCCAGCAGCCAAGAAGGAGTAGGAAGAAATGAGCAGTTCTTC. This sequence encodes CASSQEGVGRNEQFF.